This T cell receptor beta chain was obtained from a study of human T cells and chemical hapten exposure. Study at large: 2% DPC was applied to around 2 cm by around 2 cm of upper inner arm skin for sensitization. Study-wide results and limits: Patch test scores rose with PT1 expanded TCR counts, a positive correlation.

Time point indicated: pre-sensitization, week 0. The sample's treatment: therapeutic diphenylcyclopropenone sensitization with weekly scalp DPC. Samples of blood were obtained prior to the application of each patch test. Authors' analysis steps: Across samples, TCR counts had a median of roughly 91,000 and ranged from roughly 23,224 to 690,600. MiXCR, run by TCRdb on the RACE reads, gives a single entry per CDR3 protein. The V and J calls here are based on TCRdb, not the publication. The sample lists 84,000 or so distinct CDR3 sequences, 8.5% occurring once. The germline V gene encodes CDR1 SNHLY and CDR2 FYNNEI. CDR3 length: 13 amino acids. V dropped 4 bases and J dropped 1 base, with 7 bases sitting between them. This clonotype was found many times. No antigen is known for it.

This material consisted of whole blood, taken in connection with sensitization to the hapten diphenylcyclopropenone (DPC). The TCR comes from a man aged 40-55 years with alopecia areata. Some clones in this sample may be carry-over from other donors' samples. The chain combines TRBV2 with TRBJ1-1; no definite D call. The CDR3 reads CASSVRENTEAFF. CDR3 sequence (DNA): TGTGCCAGCAGTGTGCGCGAGAACACTGAAGCTTTCTTT.